The present entry profiles one TCR beta chain with its context. Patients at the Seattle site were enrolled during active infection and followed longitudinally. This entry belongs to a study of blood T cell repertoires in COVID-19. Study in general: Sample material is recorded as cDNA or gDNA derived from T cells, B-cell-depleted T cells, or PBMCs.

This CDR3 is 15 amino acids long. Germline V gene data show CDR1 as MNHEY and CDR2 as SVGEGT. V trimming: 2 bases; J trimming: 5 bases; junction bases outside the gene matches: 3. Original processing methods: Researchers report that nucleated cell counts were estimated from reference gene primer amplification. Assay used: immunoSEQ multiplex PCR; TCRdb lists only in-frame clones, some missing. The D gene and trimming were derived from the DNA, and the V and J assignments and clone size from that table. The repertoire holds roughly 150,000 clones, with 70% to 90% as singletons. The TCR sequence derives from a woman older than 75 with COVID-19, enrolled during active disease. Sequenced material: peripheral blood. J is TRBJ2-1 and V is TRBV6-2 or TRBV6-3, with 10 bases lining up with TRBD2. The CDR3 loop is CASSYQRGGNNEQFF. The CDR3 DNA reads TGTGCCAGCAGTTACCAGCGGGGGGGCAACAATGAGCAGTTCTTC.